Listed here is a single T cell receptor (beta chain). The target antigen is unknown. This table comes from immunoSEQ multiplex PCR, and its TCRdb copy is limited to in-frame clones, with some not included. The data contain about 2.4 million clones, 80% to 95% of them singletons. The source of the sample is a study of shared clonotypes between healthy human individuals. Study-level results: Several donors showed sharing of about 4.7% of naive CD4 clonotypes.

The CDR3 extends over 13 amino acids. Germline assignment: CDR1 SGHDN and CDR2 FVKESK. Deletions cut 1 base from V and 10 bases from J, with 11 bases between. This clonotype was sampled from a man aged 18 to 29 in good health. Some clones in this sample may be carry-over from other donors' samples. The chain combines TRBV14 with TRBJ2-4; maybe TRBD2 (5 bases). The sample consisted of naive CD4+ T cells from PBMCs. Subset in this sample: CD45RA+ positively selected. Written as DNA, the CDR3 is TGTGCCAGCAGCCAAGCCCGGGGATGGATTCAGTACTTC. Its protein product is CASSQARGWIQYF.